This TCR beta chain comes out of a study of cytomegalovirus exposure and HLA in healthy donors. Produced via immunoSEQ multiplex PCR; TCRdb's table is partial and in-frame only. The table shows 200,000 or so clones, with roughly 88% occurring only once. This clonotype was sampled from a woman in her 30s in good health and CMV-seropositive. Sequenced material: PBMCs.

In nucleotides, the CDR3 is TGTGCCAGCAGTTCCTCCGGGGACAACATCTACAATGAGCAGTTCTTC. Amino acid sequence: CASSSSGDNIYNEQFF. This rearrangement joins TRBV6-5 to TRBJ2-1; the D gene is possibly TRBD1 (6 bases). Trimming removed 4 bases at V and 3 bases at J, with 16 bases between. CDR3 length: 16 residues. The V gene's germline CDR1 is MNHEY and CDR2 SVGAGI.